There are many counts of the clone carrying this T cell receptor (beta chain). RNA transcripts provided the source from which TCR beta CDR3 regions were amplified. HTBI primers were the set used in a first-round RT-PCR of the TCR CDR3. TCRdb itself ran the multiplex PCR reads through MiXCR, one entry per CDR3 protein. The sample contains a few hundred thousand distinct CDR3 sequences, 11% to 15% of which appear only once. V lost 1 base and J lost 3, with 21 bases in between. Germline CDR1 and CDR2: MNHNS and SASEGT. There are 18 residues in the CDR3. The data were taken from a study of T cells in Graves' hyperthyroidism and ophthalmopathy. Diagnostic assessment was based on clinical symptoms, serum thyroxine and TRAb, thyroid ultrasound and orbital computed tomography.

The source is a woman under 40 with Graves' hyperthyroidism that later progressed to Graves' ophthalmopathy. Specimen: blood. This chain links TRBV6-1 with TRBJ2-5; TRBD2 might be the D (6 bases). The CDR3 nucleotides are TGTGCCAGCAGTGAAGTAGGGAACGTGGCGGGACGGAAAGAGACCCAGTACTTC. This sequence encodes CASSEVGNVAGRKETQYF.